What follows describes a single T cell receptor (beta chain). Its antigen is currently unknown. This CDR3 is 16 amino acids long. Trimming removed 3 bases from V and 5 bases from J; junction bases left unmatched: 6. Per the germline V gene, CDR1 is LNHDA and CDR2 is SQIVND (reference sequence). The data were taken from a study of shared clonotypes between healthy human individuals. About the research overall: CD4 naive and memory got three plates each, CD8 naive two, CD8 memory one.

Data came from immunoSEQ multiplex PCR; TCRdb stores just in-frame clones and leaves some out. The sample contains around 1.1 million clones, approximately 80% of which appear only once. Overall study findings and caveats: Even with large depth, rarefaction showed that sorted-subset sequencing was incomplete. Relative to memory subsets, naive subsets generally showed larger estimated richness.

The material sequenced was memory CD4+ T cells from PBMCs. Regarding subset: CD45RA-negative fraction. The receptor's source is a young man in good health. Some clones in this sample may be carry-over from other donors' samples. V gene TRBV19 combines with J gene TRBJ2-1; TRBD1 matches 11 bases. The DNA of the CDR3 is TGTGCCAGTAGTATCTGGACAGGGGGCGTAAACAATGAGCAGTTCTTC. It codes for CASSIWTGGVNNEQFF.